This entry features one TCR beta chain sequence. Its antigen is still unknown. The data were taken from a study of CD8+ T cells in alopecia areata. RNA extraction was followed by reverse transcription into cDNA, which acted as the sequencing template. Clones were sequenced by immunoSEQ multiplex PCR, and TCRdb holds only the in-frame ones, with some missing. The sample yields around 35,000 clones, 55% seen once. Researchers took lesional scalp punch biopsies and peripheral blood from people who were alopecia areata patients. Study-wide points: The study found higher clonality in lesional than normal scalp, especially in alopecia totalis/universalis. Researchers reported that TCR sharing among patients proved less clear than in mice, possibly HLA-linked. Besides other cells, scalp samples also yield sequences of resident alphabeta T cells from normal skin.

Trimming stripped 4 bases from V and 4 bases from J, with 8 bases between. Germline V lookup: CDR1 SEHNR, CDR2 FQNEAQ (reference sequence). The CDR3 totals 12 residues. Sequenced: NKG2D-high CD8+ T cells sorted from blood. The chain couples TRBV7-9 to TRBJ2-7, with D possibly being TRBD2 (6 bases). The TCR sequence derives from a human donor with alopecia areata. CDR3 residues: CASSSAGYEQYF. The CDR3 DNA sequence: TGTGCCAGCAGCTCGGCGGGATACGAGCAGTACTTC.